This T cell receptor (beta chain) was profiled in a study of blood T cell repertoires in COVID-19. This CDR3 is 17 amino acids long. The V end was cut by 1 base, the J end by 6 bases, with 18 bases between. The germline gives CDR1 SGHTA, CDR2 FQGNSA. Sequencing was performed with immunoSEQ multiplex PCR; in TCRdb, only in-frame clones are kept and a portion is missing. This sample has approximately 350,000 clones, with almost 90% found just once. This clonotype was obtained from a woman aged 65 to 85 with COVID-19, enrolled during active disease. The chain carries TRBV7-2 and TRBJ2-2, with D maybe TRBD1 (5 bases). Specimen: peripheral blood. The CDR3 region has the DNA TGTGCCAGCAGCTTAGTACGGGCAGGGAACGATCCCGGGGAGCTGTTTTTT. It translates to CASSLVRAGNDPGELFF.